The next 23 T cell receptor beta chains were all read from a single sample in a study of blood T cell repertoires in COVID-19. The method was immunoSEQ multiplex PCR; TCRdb's version includes in-frame clones alone and lacks a portion of them. The sample contains approximately 50,000 clones, more than 90% of which appear only once. The sequencing sample was made of peripheral blood. The receptors stem from a human donor in a cohort sampled during active COVID-19.

The CDR3 sequence: CASSEAEGYTQYF. CDR3 sequence (DNA): TGTGCCAGCAGTGAAGCTGAGGGCTATACGCAGTATTTT. V and J are TRBV2 and TRBJ2-3; TRBD2 is a possible D gene (5 bases). The CDR3 has 13 amino acids. CDR1 and CDR2 (germline): SNHLY, FYNNEI. V lost 0 bases, J lost 7 bases, and 8 bases lay in between.

This chain joins TRBV5-1 and TRBJ2-5; no reliable D call. V was trimmed by 2 bases and J by 7 bases, leaving 9 bases between them. The CDR3 extends over 12 amino acids. Germline CDR1 reads SGHRS; CDR2 reads YFSETQ. The CDR3 DNA reads TGCGCCAGCAGCTTAGAGGAGTCGACCCAGTACTTC. It translates to CASSLEESTQYF.

The V call is TRBV19, the J call TRBJ2-4, with D unclear. The germline V and J ends were trimmed by 4 bases and 0 bases, with 16 bases remaining between them. This CDR3 region has 17 residues. CDR1 LNHDA and CDR2 SQIVND come from the germline V gene (reference sequence). The CDR3 coding sequence is TGTGCCAGTAGTAGCTTGGAAGAGCGCCAAGCCAAAAACATTCAGTACTTC. This codes for CASSSLEERQAKNIQYF.

The V gene is TRBV6-4, the J gene TRBJ2-3; 7 bases match TRBD1. The V and J ends lost 0 bases and 4 bases, in that order; junction bases with no gene match: 1. The germline CDR1 and CDR2 sequences are MRHNA and SNTAGT. The CDR3 sequence is 14 residues long. The CDR3 DNA reads TGTGCCAGCAGTGACTCAGGGGGCGCAGATACGCAGTATTTT. Its protein product is CASSDSGGADTQYF.

The chain links TRBV14 to TRBJ2-2; D remains unclear. Trimming pared 2 bases from V and 7 bases from J, leaving 2 bases between. The CDR3 totals 11 residues. Germline V CDR1 and CDR2: SGHDN, FVKESK. This CDR3 is CASSQLGELFF. CDR3 bases: TGTGCCAGCAGCCAACTCGGGGAGCTGTTTTTT.

CDR3 region: CSVPGDYGYTF. The CDR3, as DNA: TGCAGCGTCCCGGGAGACTATGGCTACACCTTC. J is TRBJ1-2 and V is TRBV29-1; D remains unclear. Trimming left V 6 bases short and J 3 bases short, with 8 bases between. From germline, CDR1 is SQVTM and CDR2 ANQGSEA. The CDR3 is made up of 11 amino acids.

The chain joins TRBV30 to TRBJ2-7; 8 bases fit TRBD2. V dropped 2 bases and J dropped 2; count of bases not matched to a gene: 14. Germline V gene data show CDR1 as GTSNPN and CDR2 as SVGIG (reference sequence). The CDR3 is 17 amino acids. This CDR3 reads CAWSLLLSGSRTYEQYF. The CDR3 nucleotides read TGTGCCTGGAGTCTTTTGCTAAGCGGGAGCCGTACCTACGAGCAGTACTTC.

The chain links TRBV4-2 to TRBJ1-1; TRBD1 aligns across 9 bases. The germline V gene has CDR1 LGHNA and CDR2 YNFKEQ. The CDR3 consists of 13 residues. The J segment lost 12 bases and the V segment lost 2 bases, leaving 7 bases of the junction unmatched. Here the CDR3 reads CASSQMGQGGTFF. The CDR3 DNA reads TGTGCCAGCAGCCAAATGGGACAGGGAGGAACTTTCTTT.

The genes are TRBV9 and TRBJ1-1; the match to TRBD1 covers 9 bases. J gave up 1 base and V 4 bases, and 5 bases lay outside the gene matches. CDR1 and CDR2 (germline): SGDLS, YYNGEE. This CDR3 contains 15 residues. CDR3 DNA: TGTGCCAGCAGCCTGACAGGGGGTCCGAACACTGAAGCTTTCTTT. Its translation is CASSLTGGPNTEAFF.

This chain uses TRBV24-1 with TRBJ1-3; no firm D call. Germline CDR1 and CDR2: KGHDR and SFDVKD. Trimming pared 4 bases from V and 3 bases from J, leaving 6 bases between. The CDR3 is made up of 13 amino acids. DNA for the CDR3: TGTGCCACCAGTGACCCAGGTGGAAACACCATATATTTT. Its translation: CATSDPGGNTIYF.

The chain combines TRBV15 with TRBJ1-2; a weak D match, TRBD1 (6 bases). CDR1 and CDR2 from the germline V gene are LNHNV and YYDKDF (reference sequence). The V gene lost 0 bases and the J gene lost 7 bases, with 18 bases spanning the gap. The CDR3 has 16 amino acids. The CDR3 is CATSREGARLESGYTF. The CDR3 bases are TGTGCCACCAGCAGAGAGGGGGCGCGACTTGAATCTGGCTACACCTTC.

The chain recombines TRBV7-9 with TRBJ1-1, with 8 nucleotides matching TRBD1. With 0 bases clipped from V and 3 bases from J, the junction kept 12 bases outside the gene matches. CDR3 length equals 18 residues. Germline V CDR1 and CDR2: SEHNR, FQNEAQ (reference sequence). DNA for the CDR3: TGTGCCAGCAGCTTAGCCCTAGGACAGGGAGGGAGAGACACTGAAGCTTTCTTT. This encodes CASSLALGQGGRDTEAFF.

The rearrangement joins TRBV19 to TRBJ1-5, with TRBD1 matching 9 bases. In germline, CDR1 is LNHDA, CDR2 SQIVND (reference sequence). CDR3 length equals 14 residues. Losses at the gene ends were 5 bases for V and 7 bases for J; bases not matched to a gene: 6. The DNA for the CDR3 is TGTGCCAGTAGTGTCACAGGGGGCGGGCAGCCCCAGCATTTT. This codes for CASSVTGGGQPQHF.

V is TRBV6-6 and J is TRBJ1-6, with D perhaps matching TRBD1 (5 bases). The CDR3 spans 17 residues. CDR1 is MNHNY and CDR2 is SVGAGI in the germline V gene (reference sequence). Trimming took off 5 bases at V and 0 bases at J, with 14 bases between the two ends. CDR3 bases: TGTGCCAGCAGTCTAAGTAGGGGAAGCTCCTATAATTCACCCCTCCACTTT. Translated, it gives CASSLSRGSSYNSPLHF.

The chain has TRBV28 and TRBJ1-3; D unclear. Germline values: CDR1 MDHEN, CDR2 SYDVKM. V lost 5 bases, J lost 0 bases, and 20 bases lay in between. This CDR3 region has 18 residues. Here the CDR3 reads CASSGLRGSGLSGNTIYF. The CDR3 nucleotides are TGTGCCAGCAGTGGACTTCGTGGGTCAGGACTCTCTGGAAACACCATATATTTT.

The chain is built from TRBV14 and TRBJ2-7, with TRBD2 as a possible D gene (6 bases). V was clipped by 7 bases and J by 6 bases, with 10 bases between them. The CDR3 has 11 amino acids. Germline-derived CDR1 and CDR2 are SGHDN and FVKESK. The DNA of the CDR3 is TGTGCCAGCAAAAATAGCGGCGAGCAGTACTTC. This codes for CASKNSGEQYF.

The rearrangement uses TRBV2 and TRBJ2-7, with 8 nucleotides matching TRBD1. Losses at the gene ends were 4 bases for V and 1 base for J; bases not matched to a gene: 6. Per the germline V gene, CDR1 is SNHLY and CDR2 is FYNNEI. This CDR3 has 15 residues. In nucleotides, the CDR3 is TGTGCCAGCAGTGCCGGGACAGGCTCTTCCTACGAGCAGTACTTC. It codes for CASSAGTGSSYEQYF. Supplemented by reference TRBV2 and TRBJ2-7, the full variable domain reads EPEVTQTPSHQVTQMGQEVILRCVPISNHLYFYWYRQILGQKVEFLVSFYNNEISEKSEIFDDQFSVERPDGSNFTLKIRSTKLEDSAMYFCASSAGTGSSYEQYFGPGTRLTVT.

This clone was detected only once. V usage is TRBV5-1 and J usage is TRBJ1-5; D might be TRBD1 (6 bases). V lost 0 bases and J lost 2, with 9 bases in between. The CDR3 totals 15 residues. Germline CDR1 reads SGHRS; CDR2 reads YFSETQ. The chain's CDR3 is CASSLEAGGNQPQHF. In nucleotides, the CDR3 is TGCGCCAGCAGCTTGGAGGCAGGGGGCAATCAGCCCCAGCATTTT. Using reference TRBV5-1 and TRBJ1-5 for the parts outside the CDR3, the full variable domain is KAGVTQTPRYLIKTRGQQVTLSCSPISGHRSVSWYQQTPGQGLQFLFEYFSETQRNKGNFPGRFSGRQFSNSRSEMNVSTLELGDSALYLCASSLEAGGNQPQHFGDGTRLSIL.

The chain employs TRBV30 and TRBJ1-4; TRBD1 matches 10 bases. Germline V gives CDR1 GTSNPN, CDR2 SVGIG (reference sequence). The CDR3 consists of 16 residues. Germline trimming cut 3 bases from V and 8 bases from J; bases unmatched to any gene: 12. This chain's CDR3 is CAWRPRGGTGEEKLFF. In nucleotides, the CDR3 is TGTGCCTGGAGACCTCGGGGGGGGACAGGGGAAGAAAAACTGTTTTTT.

The chain combines TRBV5-1 with TRBJ2-3; a possible D gene is TRBD1 (6 bases). V was shortened by 3 bases and J by 3 bases, with 11 bases between the two germline ends. Germline V CDR1 and CDR2: SGHRS, YFSETQ. This CDR3 has 14 residues. CDR3 nucleotides: TGCGCCAGCAGCTCAGGACAGATTACAGATACGCAGTATTTT. It is translated as CASSSGQITDTQYF.

The V call is TRBV3-1 (or the pseudogene TRBV3-2), the J call TRBJ1-2, with a possible D match to TRBD1 (6 bases). CDR1 LGHDT and CDR2 YNNKEL come from the germline V gene (reference sequence). This CDR3 has 14 residues. Trimming removed 6 bases at V and 0 bases at J, with 11 bases between. DNA of the CDR3: TGTGCCAGCAGTTGGGACATAGCTAACTATGGCTACACCTTC. Its translation is CASSWDIANYGYTF.

This rearrangement joins TRBV5-4 to TRBJ1-3; D gene uncertain. Between the trimmed V and J ends, which lost 10 bases and 0 bases, there was a span of 8 bases. Germline V gene lookup returns CDR1 SGHNT and CDR2 YYREEE (reference sequence). CDR3 length: 12 residues. The CDR3 sequence is CAHGSSGNTIYF. In DNA, the CDR3 is TGTGCCCACGGGTCCTCTGGAAACACCATATATTTT.

This clone was found a few times. J is TRBJ1-2 and V is TRBV21-1; the D call of TRBD1 is as the table states it, not checked on the DNA. TRBV21-1 counts as a pseudogene. The CDR3 runs 16 residues. In nucleotides, the CDR3 is TGTGCCAGCAGCCAGGGGTGGACAGGGGGCAACTATGGCTACACCTTC. Amino acids: CASSQGWTGGNYGYTF.